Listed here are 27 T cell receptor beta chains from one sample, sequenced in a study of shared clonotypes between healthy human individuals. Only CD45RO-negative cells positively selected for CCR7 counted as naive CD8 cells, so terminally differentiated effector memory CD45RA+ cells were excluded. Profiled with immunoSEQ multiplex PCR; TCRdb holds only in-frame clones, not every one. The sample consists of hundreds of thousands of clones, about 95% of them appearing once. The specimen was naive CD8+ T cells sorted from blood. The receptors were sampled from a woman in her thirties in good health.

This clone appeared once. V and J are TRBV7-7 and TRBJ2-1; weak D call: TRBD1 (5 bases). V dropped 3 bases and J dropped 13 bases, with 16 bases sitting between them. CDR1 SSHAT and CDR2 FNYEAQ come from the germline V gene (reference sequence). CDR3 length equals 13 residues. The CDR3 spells CASSLYQGASQFF. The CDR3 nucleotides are TGTGCCAGCAGCTTGTACCAAGGGGCATCTCAGTTCTTC.

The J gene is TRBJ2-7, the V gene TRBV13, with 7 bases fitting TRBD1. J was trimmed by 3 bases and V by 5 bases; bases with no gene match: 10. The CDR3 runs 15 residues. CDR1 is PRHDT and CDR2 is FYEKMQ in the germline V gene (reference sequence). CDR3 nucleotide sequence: TGTGCCAGCAGCGCCCGGGACAGACCGATCTACGAGCAGTACTTC. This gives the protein CASSARDRPIYEQYF.

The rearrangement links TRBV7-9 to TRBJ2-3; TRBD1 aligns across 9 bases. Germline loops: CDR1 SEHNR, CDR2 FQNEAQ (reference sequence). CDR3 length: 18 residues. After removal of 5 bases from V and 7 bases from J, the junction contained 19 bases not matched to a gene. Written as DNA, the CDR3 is TGTGCCAGCAGCCCCCTCCCGTTCCGGGACAGGGAACTGTATACGCAGTATTTT. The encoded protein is CASSPLPFRDRELYTQYF.

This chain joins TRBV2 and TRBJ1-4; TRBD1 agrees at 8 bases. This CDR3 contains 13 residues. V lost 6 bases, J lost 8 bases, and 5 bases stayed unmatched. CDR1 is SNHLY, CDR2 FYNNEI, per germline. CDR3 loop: CASRVTGDEKLFF. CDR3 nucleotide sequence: TGTGCCAGCAGGGTGACAGGGGACGAAAAACTGTTTTTT.

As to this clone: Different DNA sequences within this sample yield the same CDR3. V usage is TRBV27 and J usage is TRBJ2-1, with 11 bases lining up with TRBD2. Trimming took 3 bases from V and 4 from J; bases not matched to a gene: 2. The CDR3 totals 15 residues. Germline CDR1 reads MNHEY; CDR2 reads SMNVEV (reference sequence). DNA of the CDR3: TGTGCCAGCAGTTTCGGGACTAGCGGTTACAATGAGCAGTTCTTC. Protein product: CASSFGTSGYNEQFF.

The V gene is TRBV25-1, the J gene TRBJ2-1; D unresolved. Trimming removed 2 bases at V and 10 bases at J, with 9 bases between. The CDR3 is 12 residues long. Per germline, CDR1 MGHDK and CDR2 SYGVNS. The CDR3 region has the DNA TGTGCCAGCAGTGAAAGAAGGACCGAGCAGTTCTTC. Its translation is CASSERRTEQFF.

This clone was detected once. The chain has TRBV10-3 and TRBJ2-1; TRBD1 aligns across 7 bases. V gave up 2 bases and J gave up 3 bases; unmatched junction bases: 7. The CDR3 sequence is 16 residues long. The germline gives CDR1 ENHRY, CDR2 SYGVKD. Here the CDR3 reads CAISEEGQRLYNEQFF. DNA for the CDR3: TGTGCCATCAGTGAGGAGGGACAGCGCCTCTACAATGAGCAGTTCTTC.

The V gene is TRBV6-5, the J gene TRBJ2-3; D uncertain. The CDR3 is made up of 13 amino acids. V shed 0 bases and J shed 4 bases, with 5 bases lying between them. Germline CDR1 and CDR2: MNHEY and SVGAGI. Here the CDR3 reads CASSYSRADTQYF. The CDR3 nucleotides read TGTGCCAGCAGTTACTCCCGGGCAGATACGCAGTATTTT.

CDR3 nucleotide sequence: TGTGCCAGTAGTACCGAGGGAGCTGCATCGGGCTACACCTTC. Its protein is CASSTEGAASGYTF. This sequence joins TRBV19 and TRBJ1-2; D remains ambiguous. The ends were cut back, 4 bases at V and 8 bases at J, with 17 bases in the middle. Looked up from germline, CDR1 is LNHDA and CDR2 is SQIVND (reference sequence). The CDR3 totals 14 residues.

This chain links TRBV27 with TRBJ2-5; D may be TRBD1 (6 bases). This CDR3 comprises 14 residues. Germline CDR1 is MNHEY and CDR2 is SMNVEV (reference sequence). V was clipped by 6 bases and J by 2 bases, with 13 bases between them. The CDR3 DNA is TGTGCCAGCAGCCTGGGGGCTGCGCAAGAGACCCAGTACTTC. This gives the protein CASSLGAAQETQYF.

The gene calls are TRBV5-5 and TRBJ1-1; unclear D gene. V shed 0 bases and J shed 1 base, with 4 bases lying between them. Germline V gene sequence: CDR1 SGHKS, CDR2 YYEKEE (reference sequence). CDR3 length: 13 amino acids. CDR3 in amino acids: CASSLGRNTEAFF. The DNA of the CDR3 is TGTGCCAGCAGCTTGGGACGGAACACTGAAGCTTTCTTT.

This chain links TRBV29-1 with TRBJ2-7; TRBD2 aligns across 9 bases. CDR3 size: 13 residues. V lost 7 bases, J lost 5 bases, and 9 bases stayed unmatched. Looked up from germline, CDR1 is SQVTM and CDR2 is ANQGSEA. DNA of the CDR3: TGCAGCGACTCTAGCGGGATTGTCAACGAGCAGTACTTC. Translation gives CSDSSGIVNEQYF.

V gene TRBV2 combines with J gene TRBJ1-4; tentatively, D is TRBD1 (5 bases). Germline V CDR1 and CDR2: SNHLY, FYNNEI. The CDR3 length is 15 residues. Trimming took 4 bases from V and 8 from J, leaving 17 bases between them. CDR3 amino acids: CASSVSGEQEEKLFF. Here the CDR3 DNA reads TGTGCCAGCAGTGTCTCGGGGGAGCAGGAGGAAAAACTGTTTTTT.

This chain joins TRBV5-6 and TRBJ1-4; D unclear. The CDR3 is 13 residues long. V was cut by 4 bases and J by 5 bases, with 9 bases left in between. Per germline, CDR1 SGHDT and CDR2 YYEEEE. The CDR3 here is CASSPPGNEKLFF. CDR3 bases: TGTGCCAGCAGCCCGCCGGGGAATGAAAAACTGTTTTTT.

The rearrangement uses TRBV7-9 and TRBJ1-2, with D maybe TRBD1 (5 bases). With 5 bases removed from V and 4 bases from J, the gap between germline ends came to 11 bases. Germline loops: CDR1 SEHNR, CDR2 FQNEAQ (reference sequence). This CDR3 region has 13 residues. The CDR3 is CASSPDSIYGYTF. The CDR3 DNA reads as TGTGCCAGCAGCCCCGACAGTATCTATGGCTACACCTTC.

CDR3 sequence reads: CASSLSNSAGVNTGELFF. CDR3 sequence (DNA): TGTGCCAGCAGTTTATCGAACTCAGCGGGAGTAAATACCGGGGAGCTGTTTTTT. V and J are TRBV27 and TRBJ2-2; TRBD2 matches at 8 bases. V trimming: 0 bases; J trimming: 5 bases; junction bases outside the gene matches: 11. CDR3 length: 18 residues. Germline assignment: CDR1 MNHEY and CDR2 SMNVEV (reference sequence).

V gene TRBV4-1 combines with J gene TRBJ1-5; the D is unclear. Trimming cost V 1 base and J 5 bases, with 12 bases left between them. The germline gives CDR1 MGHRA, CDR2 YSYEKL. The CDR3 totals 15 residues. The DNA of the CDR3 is TGCGCCAGCAGCCAAGTAGTTTCGAAGGATCAGCCCCAGCATTTT. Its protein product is CASSQVVSKDQPQHF.

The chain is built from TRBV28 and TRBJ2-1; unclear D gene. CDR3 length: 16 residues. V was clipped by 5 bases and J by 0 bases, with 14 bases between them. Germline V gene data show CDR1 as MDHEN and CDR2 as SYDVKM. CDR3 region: CASSPPTQSSYNEQFF. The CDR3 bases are TGTGCCAGCAGTCCTCCAACCCAGAGCTCCTACAATGAGCAGTTCTTC.

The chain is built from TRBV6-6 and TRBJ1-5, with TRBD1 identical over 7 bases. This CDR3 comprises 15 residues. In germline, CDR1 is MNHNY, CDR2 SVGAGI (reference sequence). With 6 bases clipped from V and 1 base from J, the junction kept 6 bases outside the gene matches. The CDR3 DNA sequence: TGTGCCAGCAGAAACAGGGGAGGAAGCAATCAGCCCCAGCATTTT. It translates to CASRNRGGSNQPQHF.

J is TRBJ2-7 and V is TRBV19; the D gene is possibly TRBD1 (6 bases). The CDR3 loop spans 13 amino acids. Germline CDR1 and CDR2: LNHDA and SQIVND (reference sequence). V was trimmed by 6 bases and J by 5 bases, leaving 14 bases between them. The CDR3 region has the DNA TGTGCCAGTAGCTTACAGGGTTTCGACGAGCAGTACTTC. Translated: CASSLQGFDEQYF.

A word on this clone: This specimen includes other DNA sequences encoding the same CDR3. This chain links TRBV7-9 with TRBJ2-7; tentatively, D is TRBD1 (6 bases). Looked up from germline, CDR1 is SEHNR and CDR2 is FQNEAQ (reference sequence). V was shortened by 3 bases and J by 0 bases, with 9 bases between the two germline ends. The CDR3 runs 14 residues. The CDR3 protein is CASSLRGGSYEQYF. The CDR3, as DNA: TGTGCCAGCAGCTTGAGAGGGGGCTCCTACGAGCAGTACTTC.

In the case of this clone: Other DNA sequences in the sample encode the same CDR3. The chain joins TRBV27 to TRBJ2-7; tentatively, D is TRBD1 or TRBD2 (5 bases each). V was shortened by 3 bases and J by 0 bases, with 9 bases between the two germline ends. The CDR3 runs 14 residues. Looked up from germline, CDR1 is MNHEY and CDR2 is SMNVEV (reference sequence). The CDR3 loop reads CASSFAGSSYEQYF. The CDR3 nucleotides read TGTGCCAGCAGTTTTGCAGGGAGCTCCTACGAGCAGTACTTC.

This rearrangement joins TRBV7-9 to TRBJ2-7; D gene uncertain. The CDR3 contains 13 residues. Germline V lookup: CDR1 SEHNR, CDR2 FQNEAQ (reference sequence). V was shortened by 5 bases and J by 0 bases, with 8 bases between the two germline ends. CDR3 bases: TGTGCCAGCAGCGAGGACCTCTCCTACGAGCAGTACTTC. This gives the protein CASSEDLSYEQYF.

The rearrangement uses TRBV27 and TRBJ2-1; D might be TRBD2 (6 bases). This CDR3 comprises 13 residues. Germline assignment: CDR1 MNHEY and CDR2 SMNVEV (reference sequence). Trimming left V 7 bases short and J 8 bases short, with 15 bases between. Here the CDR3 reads CASKMSSGDEQFF. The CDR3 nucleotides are TGTGCCAGCAAGATGAGTAGCGGTGATGAGCAGTTCTTC.

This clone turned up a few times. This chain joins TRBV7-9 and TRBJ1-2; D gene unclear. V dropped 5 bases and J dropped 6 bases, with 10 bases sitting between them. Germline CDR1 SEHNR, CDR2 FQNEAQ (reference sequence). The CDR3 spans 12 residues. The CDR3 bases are TGTGCCAGCAGCGCCAGCTTCGATGGCTACACCTTC. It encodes CASSASFDGYTF.

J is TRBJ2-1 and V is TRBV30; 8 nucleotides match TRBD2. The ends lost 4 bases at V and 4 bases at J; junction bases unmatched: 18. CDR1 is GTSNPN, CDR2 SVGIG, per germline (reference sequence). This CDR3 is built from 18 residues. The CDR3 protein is CAWNVGRAGVAWYNEQFF. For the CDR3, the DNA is TGTGCCTGGAATGTCGGGAGAGCGGGAGTAGCTTGGTACAATGAGCAGTTCTTC.

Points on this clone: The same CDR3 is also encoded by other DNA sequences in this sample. The CDR3 nucleotides read TGTGCCAGCAGTTTAACAGGGAACACTGAAGCTTTCTTT. Translated: CASSLTGNTEAFF. The chain links TRBV27 to TRBJ1-1; a possible D gene is TRBD1 (5 bases). Trimming took off 2 bases at V and 1 base at J, with 5 bases between the two ends. CDR3 length: 13 amino acids. The germline CDR1 and CDR2 sequences are MNHEY and SMNVEV (reference sequence).